The 17 T cell receptor beta chains in this list originate from one sample, sequenced in a study of T cell clones after liver transplantation. Sequenced by immunoSEQ multiplex PCR; TCRdb stores in-frame clones only, minus some. The sample carries around 97,000 clones, about 86% recorded once. This sample comprised CD4+ T cells from blood, obtained approximately 4 years after liver transplant. The receptors come from a human patient who received a liver transplant. Certain T cells may be donor cells from the graft.

This chain joins TRBV7-2 and TRBJ2-3; 8 nucleotides align to TRBD2. The germline CDR1 and CDR2 sequences are SGHTA and FQGNSA. The CDR3 is 15 amino acids. V lost 2 bases, J lost 2 bases, and 3 bases stayed unmatched. In nucleotides, the CDR3 is TGTGCCAGCAGCTTACGCGGGGGGCTCACAGATACGCAGTATTTT. This gives the protein CASSLRGGLTDTQYF.

The chain has TRBV7-9 and TRBJ2-5; TRBD2 matches 11 bases. V gave up 5 bases and J gave up 7 bases; unmatched junction bases: 12. This CDR3 is built from 16 residues. Germline assignment: CDR1 SEHNR and CDR2 FQNEAQ (reference sequence). CDR3: CASSPRGSGRAGTQYF. In nucleotides, the CDR3 is TGTGCCAGCAGCCCCCGGGGTAGCGGGAGGGCAGGGACCCAGTACTTC.

The CDR3 here is CASSLINESNQPQHF. DNA for the CDR3: TGTGCCAGCAGCTTAATTAACGAGAGCAATCAGCCCCAGCATTTT. The chain uses TRBV7-3 and TRBJ1-5; no clear D. This CDR3 spans 15 amino acids. Germline-derived CDR1 and CDR2 are SGHTA and FQGTGA. Between the trimmed V and J ends, which lost 1 base and 1 base, there was a span of 8 bases.

The CDR3 spells CASRPNHGTAYEQYF. The CDR3 DNA sequence: TGTGCCAGCAGACCCAATCACGGGACGGCCTACGAGCAGTACTTC. The chain uses TRBV6-1 and TRBJ2-7; D tentatively reads TRBD1 or TRBD2 (5 bases each). V was pared by 6 bases and J by 2 bases, with 17 bases between. This CDR3 has 15 residues. CDR1 is MNHNS, CDR2 SASEGT, per germline.

J is TRBJ1-3 and V is TRBV27, with a possible D match to TRBD1 (6 bases). The CDR3 is 15 amino acids. V was pared by 5 bases and J by 0 bases, with 11 bases between. CDR1 and CDR2 (germline): MNHEY, SMNVEV (reference sequence). As DNA, the CDR3 is TGTGCCAGCAGTATACAGGGAAGCTCTGGAAACACCATATATTTT. Encoded protein: CASSIQGSSGNTIYF.

The CDR3 nucleotides are TGTGCCTGGAGTGTAAGGGCATCGGCTAACTATGGCTACACCTTC. Its protein is CAWSVRASANYGYTF. V and J are TRBV30 and TRBJ1-2, with D hard to call. The V and J ends lost 0 bases and 0 bases respectively, with 11 bases between them. Germline loops: CDR1 GTSNPN, CDR2 SVGIG (reference sequence). There are 15 residues in the CDR3.

The chain employs TRBV5-1 and TRBJ1-4; 11 nucleotides agree with TRBD1. The CDR3 consists of 16 residues. The J segment lost 8 bases and the V segment lost 1 base, leaving 7 bases of the junction unmatched. Germline V gene data show CDR1 as SGHRS and CDR2 as YFSETQ. CDR3 residues: CASSLRTGGSGEKLFF. DNA for the CDR3: TGCGCCAGCAGCTTGCGGACAGGGGGCTCCGGGGAAAAACTGTTTTTT.

The CDR3 DNA reads as TGTGCCAGTAGTACCAGGGGGCAAGAGGGGAACACCATATATTTT. Translating it yields CASSTRGQEGNTIYF. J is TRBJ1-3 and V is TRBV19; TRBD1 matches 8 bases. Trimming took 4 bases from V and 7 from J; bases not matched to a gene: 9. CDR1 is LNHDA and CDR2 is SQIVND in the germline V gene (reference sequence). This CDR3 is 15 amino acids long.

The chain joins TRBV6-1 to TRBJ1-5, with TRBD1 as a possible D gene (5 bases). There are 15 residues in the CDR3. CDR1 MNHNS and CDR2 SASEGT come from the germline V gene. V lost 5 bases and J 0 bases, leaving 11 bases between the germline ends. The CDR3 here is CASSPGRHSNQPQHF. The CDR3 nucleotides are TGTGCCAGCAGTCCGGGACGTCATAGCAATCAGCCCCAGCATTTT.

V is TRBV4-1 and J is TRBJ2-3; D could derive from TRBD1 or TRBD2 (5 bases each). Germline lookup yields CDR1 MGHRA and CDR2 YSYEKL. V was shortened by 0 bases and J by 6 bases, with 13 bases between the two germline ends. This CDR3 comprises 15 residues. CDR3 DNA sequence: TGCGCCAGCAGCCAAGATGGGACCCCATTGGATACGCAGTATTTT. This sequence encodes CASSQDGTPLDTQYF.

This clone was seen more than once but under ten times. The chain joins TRBV2 to TRBJ1-1, with D unresolved. The CDR3 spans 13 residues. The germline V and J ends were trimmed by 7 bases and 0 bases, with 9 bases remaining between them. The germline V gene has CDR1 SNHLY and CDR2 FYNNEI. This CDR3 is CASNPKMNTEAFF. CDR3 DNA: TGTGCCAGCAACCCGAAGATGAACACTGAAGCTTTCTTT.

The V and J genes are TRBV6-6 and TRBJ2-7, with 8 bases matching TRBD1. V was pared by 5 bases and J by 1 base, with 7 bases of the junction left unmatched. The CDR3 extends over 15 amino acids. The germline V gene encodes CDR1 MNHNY and CDR2 SVGAGI (reference sequence). The CDR3 DNA follows: TGTGCCAGCAGTGGAACTGACAGGGGTTCCTACGAGCAGTACTTC. As protein: CASSGTDRGSYEQYF.

This clone was counted a few times. The chain is built from TRBV6-1 and TRBJ2-1; no reliable D call. V lost 7 bases to trimming and J lost 5 bases, with 6 bases between them. This CDR3 has 11 residues. The germline CDR1 and CDR2 sequences are MNHNS and SASEGT. Here the CDR3 DNA reads TGTGCCAGCAACTGGGACAATGAGCAGTTCTTC. It specifies CASNWDNEQFF.

V and J are TRBV6-6 and TRBJ2-1; D is unresolved. Germline-derived CDR1 and CDR2 are MNHNY and SVGAGI (reference sequence). The CDR3 runs to 14 residues. V was cut by 0 bases and J by 6 bases, with 9 bases left in between. The CDR3 protein is CASSYSSSVNEQFF. The CDR3 DNA follows: TGTGCCAGCAGTTACTCGTCCTCCGTCAATGAGCAGTTCTTC.

The V and J genes are TRBV5-1 and TRBJ2-5, with a possible D match to TRBD2 (5 bases). The J call may be in error: the DNA end matches TRBJ2-7 better. Germline loops: CDR1 SGHRS, CDR2 YFSETQ. This CDR3 is 14 amino acids long. In DNA, the CDR3 is TGCGCCAGCAAAAACCAGCCGGGGACCTACGAGCAGTACTTC. The encoded protein is CASKNQPGTYEQYF.

This clone was found once. The gene calls are TRBV10-2 and TRBJ1-1; D not certain. With 4 bases removed from V and 5 bases from J, the gap between germline ends came to 11 bases. The CDR3 loop spans 13 amino acids. The germline CDR1 and CDR2 sequences are WSHSY and SAAADI. The CDR3 DNA reads TGCGCCAGCAGTGTAACCGGCGGGACTGAAGCTTTCTTT. This sequence encodes CASSVTGGTEAFF.

This chain joins TRBV5-1 and TRBJ1-3; D might be TRBD1 (5 bases). The CDR3 contains 16 residues. The V end was cut by 0 bases, the J end by 1 base, with 11 bases between. Germline lookup yields CDR1 SGHRS and CDR2 YFSETQ. CDR3 DNA: TGCGCCAGCAGCTTGGCGACCGGGGGTTCTGGAAACACCATATATTTT. Its protein product is CASSLATGGSGNTIYF. The whole variable domain, filled in from reference TRBV5-1 and TRBJ1-3, reads KAGVTQTPRYLIKTRGQQVTLSCSPISGHRSVSWYQQTPGQGLQFLFEYFSETQRNKGNFPGRFSGRQFSNSRSEMNVSTLELGDSALYLCASSLATGGSGNTIYFGEGSWLTVV.